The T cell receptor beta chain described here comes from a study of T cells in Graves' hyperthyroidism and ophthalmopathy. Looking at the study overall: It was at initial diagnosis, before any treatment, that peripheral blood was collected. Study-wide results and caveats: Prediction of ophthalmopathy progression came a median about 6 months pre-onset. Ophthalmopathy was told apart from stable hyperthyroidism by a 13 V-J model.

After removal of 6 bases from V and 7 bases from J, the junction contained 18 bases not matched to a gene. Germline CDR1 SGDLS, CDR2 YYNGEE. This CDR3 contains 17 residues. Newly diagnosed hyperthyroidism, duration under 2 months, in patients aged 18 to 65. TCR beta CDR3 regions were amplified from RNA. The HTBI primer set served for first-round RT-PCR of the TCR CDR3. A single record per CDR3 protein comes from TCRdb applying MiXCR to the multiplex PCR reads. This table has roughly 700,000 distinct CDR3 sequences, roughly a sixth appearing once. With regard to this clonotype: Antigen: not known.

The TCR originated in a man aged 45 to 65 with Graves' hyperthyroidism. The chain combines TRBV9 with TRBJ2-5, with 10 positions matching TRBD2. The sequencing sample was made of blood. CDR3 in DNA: TGTGCCAGCACGCCTGGGGCGACTAGCGGGCCCGGCGGGACCCAGTACTTC. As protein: CASTPGATSGPGGTQYF. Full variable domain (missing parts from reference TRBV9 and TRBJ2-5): DSGVTQTPKHLITATGQRVTLRCSPRSGDLSVYWYQQSLDQGLQFLIQYYNGEERAKGNILERFSAQQFPDLHSELNLSSLELGDSALYFCASTPGATSGPGGTQYFGPGTRLLVL.